The 17 T cell receptor beta chains below all came from one sample that was sequenced in a study of blood T cell repertoires in COVID-19. The data were produced by immunoSEQ multiplex PCR, yet TCRdb's version contains in-frame clones alone and is incomplete. This repertoire shows tens of thousands of clones, about 73% found once; its top ten account for 35%. The sequenced sample consisted of peripheral blood. The receptors shown here come from a woman aged 65 to 85 with acute or convalescent COVID-19.

The chain links TRBV6-5 to TRBJ1-3; the D gene is possibly TRBD1 (6 bases). The CDR3 runs to 14 residues. The germline V gene has CDR1 MNHEY and CDR2 SVGAGI. The V end lost 9 bases, the J end lost 0 bases, and 12 bases lay between the germline ends. DNA for the CDR3: TGTGCCAGTACAGGGACCCGCTCTGGAAACACCATATATTTT. It specifies CASTGTRSGNTIYF.

CDR3 DNA sequence: TGTGCCTGGAGAATAACGCGTACGGAGGGCTACACCTTC. Its translation is CAWRITRTEGYTF. V usage is TRBV30 and J usage is TRBJ1-2, with unresolved D. The CDR3 runs to 13 residues. V shed 3 bases and J shed 8 bases, with 16 bases lying between them. Germline V gene sequence: CDR1 GTSNPN, CDR2 SVGIG (reference sequence).

The V and J genes are TRBV30 and TRBJ1-4, with 8 bases lining up with TRBD1. Germline lookup yields CDR1 GTSNPN and CDR2 SVGIG (reference sequence). V lost 1 base, J lost 3 bases, and 4 bases stayed unmatched. The CDR3 loop spans 15 amino acids. The CDR3 region is CAWSGTGRANEKLFF. In DNA, the CDR3 is TGTGCCTGGAGTGGGACAGGGCGTGCTAATGAAAAACTGTTTTTT.

The V gene is TRBV5-4, the J gene TRBJ2-7; TRBD2 aligns across 7 bases. Germline V gene lookup returns CDR1 SGHNT and CDR2 YYREEE (reference sequence). The ends lost 0 bases at V and 0 bases at J; junction bases unmatched: 3. There are 15 residues in the CDR3. CDR3: CASSLGVAGSYEQYF. CDR3 bases: TGTGCCAGCAGCTTGGGGGTAGCGGGCTCCTACGAGCAGTACTTC.

In this sample, this clone turned up a few times. The V gene is TRBV28, the J gene TRBJ1-2; perhaps TRBD1 as D (5 bases). V dropped 7 bases and J dropped 4 bases, with 13 bases sitting between them. Germline V gene sequence: CDR1 MDHEN, CDR2 SYDVKM. This CDR3 contains 13 residues. The CDR3 nucleotides are TGTGCCAGCAAGGCCGGGGGGGGCTATGGCTACACCTTC. Protein sequence: CASKAGGGYGYTF.

This chain joins TRBV5-1 and TRBJ2-7; D is perhaps TRBD2 (6 bases). The V and J ends lost 0 bases and 2 bases respectively, with 12 bases between them. This CDR3 region has 15 residues. The V gene's germline CDR1 is SGHRS and CDR2 YFSETQ. The CDR3 nucleotides read TGCGCCAGCAGCTTGGATACAGGAGGGACCTACGAGCAGTACTTC. Encoded protein: CASSLDTGGTYEQYF.

The chain combines TRBV5-6 with TRBJ2-1; the D gene is possibly TRBD1 (6 bases). The germline V gene has CDR1 SGHDT and CDR2 YYEEEE. Trimming stripped 4 bases from V and 4 bases from J, with 9 bases between. CDR3 length equals 13 residues. Here the CDR3 reads CASSLTGYNEQFF. For the CDR3, the DNA is TGTGCCAGCAGCCTGACAGGATACAATGAGCAGTTCTTC.

In its sample, this clone was seen once. This chain uses TRBV6-2 or TRBV6-3 with TRBJ2-1; TRBD1 agrees at 7 bases. In germline, CDR1 is MNHEY, CDR2 SVGEGT. The CDR3 is 17 residues long. Trimming at V came to 2 bases and at J to 8 bases, leaving 15 bases not matched to a gene. Written as DNA, the CDR3 is TGTGCCAGCAGTTACGACCTCCGGGACGTAGGGGGCGATGAGCAGTTCTTC. Translating it yields CASSYDLRDVGGDEQFF.

This sequence joins TRBV6-1 and TRBJ1-6; weak D call: TRBD1 (6 bases). The CDR3 runs to 14 residues. Germline V lookup: CDR1 MNHNS, CDR2 SASEGT. The ends were cut back, 3 bases at V and 10 bases at J, with 13 bases in the middle. The CDR3 sequence: CASSDWEQGSPLHF. CDR3 nucleotides: TGTGCCAGCAGTGATTGGGAACAGGGATCACCCCTCCACTTT.

The chain uses TRBV28 and TRBJ1-1; D call uncertain. Germline assignment: CDR1 MDHEN and CDR2 SYDVKM. Trimming cost V 8 bases and J 4 bases, with 17 bases left between them. This CDR3 is 14 amino acids long. The CDR3 DNA is TGTGCCAGCGCAGAGGGCTTGAGGAGCACTGAAGCTTTCTTT. Its translation is CASAEGLRSTEAFF.

The CDR3 protein is CASSSFREDSYGYTF. The CDR3 bases are TGTGCCAGCAGCTCATTCCGGGAGGACAGCTATGGCTACACCTTC. This chain joins TRBV7-9 and TRBJ1-2, with D possibly matching TRBD1 (6 bases). This CDR3 spans 15 amino acids. Germline lookup yields CDR1 SEHNR and CDR2 FQNEAQ (reference sequence). The V gene lost 4 bases and the J gene lost 4 bases, with 16 bases spanning the gap.

V is TRBV28 and J is TRBJ2-1; the match to TRBD1 covers 9 bases. Germline CDR1 is MDHEN and CDR2 is SYDVKM. V lost 6 bases and J lost 0; bases outside the gene matches: 9. The CDR3 covers 17 residues. CDR3: CASRTGGNAFSYNEQFF. For the CDR3, the DNA is TGTGCCAGCAGGACAGGGGGAAATGCTTTCTCCTACAATGAGCAGTTCTTC.

The chain is built from TRBV21-1 and TRBJ1-3; TRBD1 was called by the table and not checked on the DNA. TRBV21-1 is tagged as a pseudogene. The CDR3 contains 20 residues. The CDR3 here is CASSKVGQPGQIISGNTIYF. For the CDR3, the DNA is TGTGCCAGCAGCAAAGTGGGCCAGCCGGGACAGATTATTTCTGGAAACACCATATATTTT.

The CDR3 sequence: CASSLPGYTEAFF. CDR3 coding DNA: TGTGCCAGCAGTTTACCAGGGTACACTGAAGCTTTCTTT. The V gene is TRBV28, the J gene TRBJ1-1; TRBD1 is a possible D gene (5 bases). Germline V lookup: CDR1 MDHEN, CDR2 SYDVKM. Between the trimmed V and J ends, which lost 2 bases and 3 bases, there was a span of 7 bases. This CDR3 spans 13 amino acids.

The chain couples TRBV19 to TRBJ1-5; D is unresolved. V lost 1 base to trimming and J lost 2 bases, with 6 bases between them. CDR3 length equals 14 residues. Germline values: CDR1 LNHDA, CDR2 SQIVND (reference sequence). The CDR3 protein is CASSIGQGNQPQHF. The CDR3 DNA reads as TGTGCCAGTAGTATAGGGCAGGGCAATCAGCCCCAGCATTTT.

V and J are TRBV28 and TRBJ1-5, with TRBD1 matching 8 bases. With 8 bases clipped from V and 3 bases from J, the junction kept 6 bases outside the gene matches. Per the germline V gene, CDR1 is MDHEN and CDR2 is SYDVKM. The CDR3 runs 14 residues. CDR3 bases: TGTGCCAGCGGAGGGACAGGCCCCAATCAGCCCCAGCATTTT. Translation: CASGGTGPNQPQHF.

The chain links TRBV19 to TRBJ2-3; 7 bases align to TRBD1. This CDR3 comprises 13 residues. Germline CDR1 is LNHDA and CDR2 is SQIVND (reference sequence). The V segment lost 8 bases and the J segment 2 bases; nucleotides outside the gene matches: 4. The CDR3, as DNA: TGTGCCAGTGCTGGGACAGTCACAGATACGCAGTATTTT. Protein product: CASAGTVTDTQYF.